The next 21 T cell receptor beta chains were all read from a single sample in a study of OX40 agonist ivuxolimab in advanced cancers. Sequenced by immunoSEQ multiplex PCR; TCRdb stores in-frame clones only, minus some. The sample has about 51,000 clones, about 77% seen once. The sequences come from CD4+ or CD8+ T cells sorted from blood, collected in a trial of the OX40 agonist ivuxolimab. Receptor source: an adult with an advanced solid tumor such as melanoma, head and neck, liver or kidney cancer.

This clone was seen more than once but under ten times. J is TRBJ2-3 and V is TRBV5-1; 8 bases map to TRBD2. This CDR3 is built from 21 residues. Germline V CDR1 and CDR2: SGHRS, YFSETQ. The V and J ends lost 0 bases and 3 bases, in that order; junction bases with no gene match: 21. CDR3 coding DNA: TGCGCCAGCAGCTTGGTAGGCCGGAGTGGATATACTAGCGGACGAACAGATACGCAGTATTTT. Protein product: CASSLVGRSGYTSGRTDTQYF.

This clone was detected only once. One junction end disagrees with the germline gene, perhaps due to a read error. The chain couples TRBV7-7 to TRBJ2-2, with no clear D. CDR1 and CDR2 (germline): SSHAT, FNYEAQ (reference sequence). The CDR3 is 14 residues long. CDR3: CASSFNANTGELFF. CDR3 in DNA: TGTGCTAGCAGCTTCAACGCGAACACCGGGGAGCTGTTTTTT.

The gene calls are TRBV2 and TRBJ1-3, with 7 bases that match TRBD1. V shed 10 bases, J shed 1 base, and the junction held 4 bases outside the gene matches. Germline V CDR1 and CDR2: SNHLY, FYNNEI. This CDR3 is built from 13 residues. In DNA form, the CDR3 reads TGTGCCACCAAGACAGGGTCTGGAAACACCATATATTTT. Translating gives CATKTGSGNTIYF.

The V gene is TRBV7-8, the J gene TRBJ1-5; TRBD1 might be the D (6 bases). Germline V gene lookup returns CDR1 SGHVS and CDR2 FQNEAQ. CDR3 length equals 15 residues. V was clipped by 5 bases and J by 7 bases, with 18 bases between them. The CDR3 nucleotides are TGTGCCAGCAGCGCGGTGCCAGGGGCCCGACAGCCCCAGCATTTT. This codes for CASSAVPGARQPQHF.

The chain carries TRBV7-9 and TRBJ2-3; weak D call: TRBD2 (6 bases). The CDR3 consists of 17 residues. V was cut by 5 bases and J by 2 bases, with 20 bases left in between. CDR1 and CDR2 (germline): SEHNR, FQNEAQ (reference sequence). The CDR3 DNA is TGTGCCAGCAGCCCCCTCCTGGGGCGGGAATTCACAGATACGCAGTATTTT. It yields the protein CASSPLLGREFTDTQYF.

V is TRBV19 and J is TRBJ2-3; 11 nucleotides match TRBD1. The length of the CDR3 is 15 residues. The V gene's germline CDR1 is LNHDA and CDR2 SQIVND (reference sequence). With 7 bases clipped from V and 4 bases from J, the junction kept 7 bases outside the gene matches. The CDR3 bases are TGTGCCAGTACCCCTGGGGACAGGGGGTCAGATACGCAGTATTTT. Translated: CASTPGDRGSDTQYF.

The chain employs TRBV19 and TRBJ2-3, with D perhaps matching TRBD1 or TRBD2 (5 bases each). The CDR3 contains 14 residues. V was cut by 3 bases and J by 3 bases, with 10 bases left in between. The germline V gene encodes CDR1 LNHDA and CDR2 SQIVND (reference sequence). In DNA form, the CDR3 reads TGTGCCAGTAGTATGGGGACCAAAACAGATACGCAGTATTTT. Its protein is CASSMGTKTDTQYF. The full variable domain, completed using reference TRBV19 and TRBJ2-3, is DGGITQSPKYLFRKEGQNVTLSCEQNLNHDAMYWYRQDPGQGLRLIYYSQIVNDFQKGDIAEGYSVSREKKESFPLTVTSAQKNPTAFYLCASSMGTKTDTQYFGPGTRLTVL.

The gene calls are TRBV5-1 and TRBJ2-3, with D unclear. Germline V gene lookup returns CDR1 SGHRS and CDR2 YFSETQ. Trimming took off 1 base at V and 2 bases at J, with 11 bases between the two ends. CDR3 length equals 15 residues. The CDR3 DNA reads TGCGCCAGCAGCTTGTCAGGCATCAACACAGATACGCAGTATTTT. This encodes CASSLSGINTDTQYF.

The rearrangement joins TRBV14 to TRBJ2-7; D might be TRBD1 (6 bases). The CDR3 runs 15 residues. The germline V gene has CDR1 SGHDN and CDR2 FVKESK. The germline V and J ends were trimmed by 2 bases and 6 bases, with 17 bases remaining between them. The CDR3 sequence: CASSQLDRVFGEQYF. The CDR3 coding sequence is TGTGCCAGCAGCCAATTGGACAGAGTTTTTGGCGAGCAGTACTTC.

The chain employs TRBV30 and TRBJ2-1, with 11 nucleotides matching TRBD2. J gave up 9 bases and V 2 bases, and 9 bases lay outside the gene matches. The CDR3 consists of 15 residues. Germline CDR1 GTSNPN, CDR2 SVGIG (reference sequence). The CDR3, as DNA: TGTGCCTGGAGTCCGGGACTAGCGGTCCCCACTGAGCAGTTCTTC. It codes for CAWSPGLAVPTEQFF.

The chain employs TRBV19 and TRBJ1-4; 7 bases are shared with TRBD1. The V gene's germline CDR1 is LNHDA and CDR2 SQIVND (reference sequence). The junction had 5 bases not matched to a gene; V was cut back by 4 bases and J by 0 bases. The CDR3 spans 16 residues. The CDR3 is CASSSPRGATNEKLFF. The CDR3 DNA reads as TGTGCCAGTAGTAGCCCCAGGGGGGCAACTAATGAAAAACTGTTTTTT.

CDR3 bases: TGTGCCAGCAGTGTCAAGAATTATGGCTACACCTTC. Protein sequence: CASSVKNYGYTF. The genes are TRBV28 and TRBJ1-2; D not certain. Germline loops: CDR1 MDHEN, CDR2 SYDVKM. This CDR3 comprises 12 residues. With 5 bases removed from V and 5 bases from J, the gap between germline ends came to 9 bases.

This rearrangement joins TRBV2 to TRBJ2-5, with D possibly being TRBD2 (6 bases). The CDR3 extends over 14 amino acids. With 2 bases removed from V and 4 bases from J, the gap between germline ends came to 11 bases. Germline V gives CDR1 SNHLY, CDR2 FYNNEI. The CDR3 region has the DNA TGTGCCAGCAGTGAACGGCGGGGCGGAGAGACCCAGTACTTC. Translating it yields CASSERRGGETQYF.

The sample holds a few counts of this clone. V usage is TRBV28 and J usage is TRBJ2-7; 10 positions match TRBD1. Germline V gene data show CDR1 as MDHEN and CDR2 as SYDVKM. V trimming: 7 bases; J trimming: 1 base; junction bases outside the gene matches: 7. This CDR3 comprises 15 residues. CDR3 sequence (DNA): TGTGCCAGCAATCTACCGGGACAGGGGTCCTACGAGCAGTACTTC. This codes for CASNLPGQGSYEQYF.

The rearrangement uses TRBV6-1 and TRBJ1-4; D might be TRBD1 (6 bases). The CDR3 has 15 amino acids. CDR1 and CDR2 (germline): MNHNS, SASEGT. Trimming left V 6 bases short and J 2 bases short, with 13 bases between. The CDR3 region has the DNA TGTGCCAGCAGAAGGACGGGGGCCACTAATGAAAAACTGTTTTTT. Translating it yields CASRRTGATNEKLFF.

Turning to this clone: This same CDR3 is encoded by further DNA sequences in the sample. The gene calls are TRBV12-5 and TRBJ2-1; D is uncertain. Germline assignment: CDR1 LGHNT and CDR2 FRNRAP. The ends were cut back, 0 bases at V and 0 bases at J, with 9 bases in the middle. The CDR3 is 16 residues long. CDR3: CASGLVLGSSYNEQFF. The CDR3 DNA reads as TGTGCTAGTGGTTTGGTACTGGGCAGCTCCTACAATGAGCAGTTCTTC.

The V and J genes are TRBV10-3 and TRBJ2-1, with D possibly TRBD1 on 6 matching bases. Trimming stripped 5 bases from V and 4 bases from J, with 9 bases between. Germline CDR1 reads ENHRY; CDR2 reads SYGVKD. This CDR3 region has 13 residues. CDR3 region: CAISPTGYNEQFF. The CDR3 bases are TGTGCCATCAGTCCCACAGGGTACAATGAGCAGTTCTTC.

Concerning this clone: One end of the junction varies from germline; a read error may be responsible. V and J are TRBV7-7 and TRBJ2-5; 12 nucleotides align to TRBD2. Germline assignment: CDR1 SSHAT and CDR2 FNYEAQ (reference sequence). The CDR3 runs to 17 residues. The DNA for the CDR3 is TGTGCTAGCAGCTCGGGCCTAGCGGGAGGGTTTGGTGAGACCCAGTACTTC. Protein sequence: CASSSGLAGGFGETQYF.

The chain recombines TRBV28 with TRBJ1-2, with D possibly matching TRBD1 (5 bases). This CDR3 has 14 residues. The germline V gene encodes CDR1 MDHEN and CDR2 SYDVKM. V was cut by 8 bases and J by 6 bases, with 19 bases left in between. CDR3 region: CASSTWQGGDGYTF. The CDR3 nucleotides read TGTGCCAGCTCTACTTGGCAGGGTGGGGATGGCTACACCTTC.

This clone qualifies as medium-sized. The rearrangement links TRBV10-3 to TRBJ1-6, with unresolved D. Germline assignment: CDR1 ENHRY and CDR2 SYGVKD. This CDR3 comprises 14 residues. V was shortened by 6 bases and J by 8 bases, with 14 bases between the two germline ends. CDR3 DNA sequence: TGTGCCATCAGCCAATCGCTAGGATATTCACCCCTCCACTTT. This gives the protein CAISQSLGYSPLHF.

The rearrangement joins TRBV6-6 to TRBJ2-7, with TRBD2 as a possible D gene (6 bases). Germline V gives CDR1 MNHNY, CDR2 SVGAGI (reference sequence). This CDR3 has 12 amino acids. The V end lost 6 bases, the J end lost 5 bases, and 11 bases lay between the germline ends. CDR3 loop: CASSLTSNEQYF. CDR3 DNA sequence: TGTGCCAGCAGCTTGACTAGTAACGAGCAGTACTTC.